This T cell receptor (beta chain) was sequenced in a study of yellow fever vaccine responses in identical twins. TCRdb analysed the RT-PCR reads with MiXCR anew, one entry per CDR3 protein. This table has some 600 distinct CDR3 sequences, roughly 79% appearing once. Findings and caveats of the study: In identical twins, vaccine T cell responses appeared partly shared and partly individual.

A note on this clonotype: The antigen is not known.

The length of the CDR3 is 12 residues. The germline V gene encodes CDR1 MNHNS and CDR2 SASEGT. With 7 bases removed from V and 6 bases from J, the gap between germline ends came to 12 bases. This receptor was obtained from a female donor who received the yellow fever vaccine. This material consisted of T cells from blood (PBMCs), unsorted or a sorted subset (not recorded which), taken before or after yellow fever vaccination (not recorded which). This chain connects TRBV6-1 to TRBJ1-2; no firm D call. CDR3 coding DNA: TGTGCCAGCACTGGCCGGTGGGATGGCTACACCTTC. Protein sequence: CASTGRWDGYTF.